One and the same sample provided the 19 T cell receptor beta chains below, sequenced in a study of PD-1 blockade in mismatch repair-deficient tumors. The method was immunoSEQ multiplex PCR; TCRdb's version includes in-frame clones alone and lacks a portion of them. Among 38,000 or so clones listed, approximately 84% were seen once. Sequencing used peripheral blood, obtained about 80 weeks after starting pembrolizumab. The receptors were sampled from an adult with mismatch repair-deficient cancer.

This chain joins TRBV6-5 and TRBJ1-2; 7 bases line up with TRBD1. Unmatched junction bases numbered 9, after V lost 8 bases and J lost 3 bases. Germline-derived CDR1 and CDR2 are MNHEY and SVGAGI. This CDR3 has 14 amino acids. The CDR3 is CASRRQGGHYGYTF. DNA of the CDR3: TGTGCCAGCCGGCGACAGGGCGGTCACTATGGCTACACCTTC.

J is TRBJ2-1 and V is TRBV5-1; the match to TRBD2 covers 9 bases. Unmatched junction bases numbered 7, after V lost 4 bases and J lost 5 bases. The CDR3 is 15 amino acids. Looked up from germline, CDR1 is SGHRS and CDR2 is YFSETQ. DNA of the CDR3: TGCGCCAGCAGCATACTAGCGGGTAGCAACAATGAGCAGTTCTTC. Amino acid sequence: CASSILAGSNNEQFF.

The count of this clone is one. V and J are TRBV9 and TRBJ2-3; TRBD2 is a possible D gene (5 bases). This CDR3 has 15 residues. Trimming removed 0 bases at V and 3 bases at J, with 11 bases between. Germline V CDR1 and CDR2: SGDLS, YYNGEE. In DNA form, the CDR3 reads TGTGCCAGCAGCGTAGGTGCCGGGATAACAGATACGCAGTATTTT. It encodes CASSVGAGITDTQYF.

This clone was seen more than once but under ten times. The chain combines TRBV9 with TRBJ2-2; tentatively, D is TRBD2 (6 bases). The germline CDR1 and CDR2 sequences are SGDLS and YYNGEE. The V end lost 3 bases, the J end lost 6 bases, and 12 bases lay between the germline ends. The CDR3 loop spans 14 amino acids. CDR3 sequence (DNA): TGTGCCAGCAGCGCCGGCCGGGACTCCGGGGAGCTGTTTTTT. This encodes CASSAGRDSGELFF. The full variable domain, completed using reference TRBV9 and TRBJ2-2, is DSGVTQTPKHLITATGQRVTLRCSPRSGDLSVYWYQQSLDQGLQFLIQYYNGEERAKGNILERFSAQQFPDLHSELNLSSLELGDSALYFCASSAGRDSGELFFGEGSRLTVL.

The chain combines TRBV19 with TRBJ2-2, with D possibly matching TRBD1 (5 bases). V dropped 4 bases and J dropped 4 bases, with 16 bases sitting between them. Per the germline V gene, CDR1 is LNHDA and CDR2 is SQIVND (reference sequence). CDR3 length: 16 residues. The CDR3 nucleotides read TGTGCCAGTAGTAGCTCCCTCAGGGATCGCACCGGGGAGCTGTTTTTT. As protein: CASSSSLRDRTGELFF. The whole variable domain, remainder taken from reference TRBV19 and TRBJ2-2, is DGGITQSPKYLFRKEGQNVTLSCEQNLNHDAMYWYRQDPGQGLRLIYYSQIVNDFQKGDIAEGYSVSREKKESFPLTVTSAQKNPTAFYLCASSSSLRDRTGELFFGEGSRLTVL.

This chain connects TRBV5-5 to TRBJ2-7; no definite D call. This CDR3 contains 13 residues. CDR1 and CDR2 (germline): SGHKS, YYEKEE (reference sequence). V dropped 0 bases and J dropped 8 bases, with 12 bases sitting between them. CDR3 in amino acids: CASSLDSWSQQYF. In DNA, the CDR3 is TGTGCCAGCAGCTTGGATTCCTGGTCCCAGCAGTACTTC.

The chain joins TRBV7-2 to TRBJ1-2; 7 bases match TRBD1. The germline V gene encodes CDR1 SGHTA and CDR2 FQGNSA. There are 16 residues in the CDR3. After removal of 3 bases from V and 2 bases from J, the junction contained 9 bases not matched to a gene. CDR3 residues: CASSFSPGGVNYGYTF. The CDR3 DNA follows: TGTGCCAGCAGCTTTTCCCCAGGGGGAGTAAACTATGGCTACACCTTC. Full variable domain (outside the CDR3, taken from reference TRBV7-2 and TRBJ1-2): GAGVSQSPSNKVTEKGKDVELRCDPISGHTALYWYRQSLGQGLEFLIYFQGNSAPDKSGLPSDRFSAERTGGSVSTLTIQRTQQEDSAVYLCASSFSPGGVNYGYTFGSGTRLTVV.

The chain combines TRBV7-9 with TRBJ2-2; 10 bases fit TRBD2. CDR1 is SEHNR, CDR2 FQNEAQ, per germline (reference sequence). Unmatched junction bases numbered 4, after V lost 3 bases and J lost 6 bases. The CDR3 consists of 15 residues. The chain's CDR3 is CASSFLAGVAGELFF. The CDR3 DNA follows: TGTGCCAGCAGCTTCCTAGCGGGAGTGGCCGGGGAGCTGTTTTTT.

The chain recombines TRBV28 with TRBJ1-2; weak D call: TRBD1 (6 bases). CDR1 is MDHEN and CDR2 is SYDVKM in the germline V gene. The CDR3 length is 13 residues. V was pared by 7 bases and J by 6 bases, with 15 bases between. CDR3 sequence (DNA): TGTGCCAGCACCACTCCCTCAGGGGATGGCTACACCTTC. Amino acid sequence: CASTTPSGDGYTF.

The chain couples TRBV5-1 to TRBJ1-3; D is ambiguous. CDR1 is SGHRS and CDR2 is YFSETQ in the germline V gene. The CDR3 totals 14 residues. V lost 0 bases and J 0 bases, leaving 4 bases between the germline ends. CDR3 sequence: CASSLGDSGNTIYF. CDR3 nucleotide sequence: TGCGCCAGCAGCTTGGGAGACTCTGGAAACACCATATATTTT.

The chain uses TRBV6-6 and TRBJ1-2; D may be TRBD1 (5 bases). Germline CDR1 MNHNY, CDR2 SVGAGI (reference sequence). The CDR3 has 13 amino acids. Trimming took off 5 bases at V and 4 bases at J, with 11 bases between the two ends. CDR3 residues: CASSNTGAYGYTF. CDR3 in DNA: TGTGCCAGCAGTAATACAGGAGCCTATGGCTACACCTTC.

This CDR3 reads CASSLVPTKNTEAFF. The CDR3 DNA reads TGTGCCAGCAGCTTAGTGCCGACAAAGAACACTGAAGCTTTCTTT. This chain links TRBV11-2 with TRBJ1-1, with D uncertain. The CDR3 sequence is 15 residues long. Germline V lookup: CDR1 SGHAT, CDR2 FQNNGV. Trimming stripped 1 base from V and 1 base from J, with 10 bases between.

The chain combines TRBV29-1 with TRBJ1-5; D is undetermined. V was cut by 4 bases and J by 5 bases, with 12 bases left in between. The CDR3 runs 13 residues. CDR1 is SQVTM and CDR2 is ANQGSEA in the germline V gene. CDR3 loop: CSVAETQDQPQHF. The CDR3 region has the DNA TGCAGCGTTGCGGAGACTCAAGATCAGCCCCAGCATTTT. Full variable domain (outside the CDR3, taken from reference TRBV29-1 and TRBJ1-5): SAVISQKPSRDICQRGTSLTIQCQVDSQVTMMFWYRQQPGQSLTLIATANQGSEATYESGFVIDKFPISRPNLTFSTLTVSNMSPEDSSIYLCSVAETQDQPQHFGDGTRLSIL.

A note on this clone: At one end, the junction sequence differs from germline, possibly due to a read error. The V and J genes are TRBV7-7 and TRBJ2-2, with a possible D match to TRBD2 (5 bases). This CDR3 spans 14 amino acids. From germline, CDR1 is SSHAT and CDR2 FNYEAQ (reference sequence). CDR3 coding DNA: TGTGCTAGCAGCATGGAGCGGTACACCGGGGAGCTGTTTTTT. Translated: CASSMERYTGELFF.

The CDR3 loop reads CASSLMDLGEQYF. As DNA, the CDR3 is TGTGCCAGCAGCTTAATGGATCTTGGCGAGCAGTACTTC. The chain combines TRBV7-8 with TRBJ2-7; D unresolved. With 2 bases removed from V and 6 bases from J, the gap between germline ends came to 11 bases. CDR3 length: 13 amino acids. CDR1 is SGHVS, CDR2 FQNEAQ, per germline.

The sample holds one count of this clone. The CDR3, as DNA: TGCAGCGTCTCCTTTGGGGGGACTCATATGAATGAGCAGTTCTTC. Protein sequence: CSVSFGGTHMNEQFF. This chain links TRBV29-1 with TRBJ2-1; D possibly corresponds to TRBD2 (6 bases). CDR1 SQVTM and CDR2 ANQGSEA come from the germline V gene. Trimming stripped 6 bases from V and 7 bases from J, with 22 bases between. The CDR3 has 15 amino acids.

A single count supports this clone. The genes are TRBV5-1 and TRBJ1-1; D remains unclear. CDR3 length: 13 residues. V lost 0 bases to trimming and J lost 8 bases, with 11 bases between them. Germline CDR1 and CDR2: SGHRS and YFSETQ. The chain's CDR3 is CASSLAGMREAFF. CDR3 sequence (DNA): TGCGCCAGCAGCTTGGCAGGAATGAGGGAAGCTTTCTTT. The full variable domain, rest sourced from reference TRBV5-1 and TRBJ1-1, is KAGVTQTPRYLIKTRGQQVTLSCSPISGHRSVSWYQQTPGQGLQFLFEYFSETQRNKGNFPGRFSGRQFSNSRSEMNVSTLELGDSALYLCASSLAGMREAFFGQGTRLTVV.

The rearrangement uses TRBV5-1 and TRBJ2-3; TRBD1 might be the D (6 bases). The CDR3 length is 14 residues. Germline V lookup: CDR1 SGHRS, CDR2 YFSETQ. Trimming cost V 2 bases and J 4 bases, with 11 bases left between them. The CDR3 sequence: CASSLQGFPDTQYF. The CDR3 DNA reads TGCGCCAGCAGCTTACAGGGTTTTCCAGATACGCAGTATTTT. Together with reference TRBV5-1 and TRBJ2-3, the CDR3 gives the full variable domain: KAGVTQTPRYLIKTRGQQVTLSCSPISGHRSVSWYQQTPGQGLQFLFEYFSETQRNKGNFPGRFSGRQFSNSRSEMNVSTLELGDSALYLCASSLQGFPDTQYFGPGTRLTVL.

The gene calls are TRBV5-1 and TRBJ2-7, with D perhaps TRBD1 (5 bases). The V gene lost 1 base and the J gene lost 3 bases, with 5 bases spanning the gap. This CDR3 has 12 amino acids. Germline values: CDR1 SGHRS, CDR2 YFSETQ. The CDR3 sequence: CASSLRGYEQYF. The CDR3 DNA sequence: TGCGCCAGCAGCTTGAGGGGCTACGAGCAGTACTTC.